This T cell receptor beta chain was recorded in a study of T cell responses to AZD1222 COVID-19 vaccine. The germline CDR1 and CDR2 sequences are SEHNR and FQNEAQ (reference sequence). The CDR3 spans 13 residues. J was trimmed by 6 bases and V by 3 bases; bases with no gene match: 4. A note on this clone: Its matching antigen is unknown.

Study-wide points: Close to half of all spike-specific TCRs reportedly target regions of the variants that are unmutated. Breadth and depth of Spike-specific TCRs rose after two AZD1222 doses. At baseline, just a handful of AZD1222 recipients tested seropositive.

Data came from immunoSEQ multiplex PCR; TCRdb stores just in-frame clones and leaves some out. The data contain about 140,000 clones, 92% of them singletons. The source material was peripheral blood, sampled on day 0 of AZD1222 vaccination. The TCR comes from an adult in good health. J is TRBJ2-7 and V is TRBV7-9, with 8 bases fitting TRBD1. In DNA form, the CDR3 reads TGTGCCAGCAGCTTGGTACAGGGGGGCGAGCAGTACTTC. Its protein product is CASSLVQGGEQYF.